What follows are 13 T cell receptor beta chains derived from one specimen sequenced in a study of graft-versus-host responses after intestinal transplantation. Their antigens are not known. Sequencing used immunoSEQ multiplex PCR; TCRdb keeps in-frame clones, though not all of them. In the table there are roughly 120,000 clones, just over 90% of which are singletons. Specimen: unstimulated CD4+ T cells sorted from spleen or lymph node cells, collected before transplant. These receptor sequences come from a human donor who was the organ donor for an intestinal transplant.

The rearrangement uses TRBV5-1 and TRBJ2-1, with D perhaps matching TRBD1 or TRBD2 (5 bases each). The CDR3 consists of 17 residues. CDR1 is SGHRS and CDR2 is YFSETQ in the germline V gene. The V gene lost 4 bases and the J gene lost 9 bases, with 26 bases spanning the gap. For the CDR3, the DNA is TGCGCCAGCAGCCTTCTTCTTCCGGGACCCCAAAAGAGTGAGCAGTTCTTC. Amino acids: CASSLLLPGPQKSEQFF.

Concerning this clone: Distinct nucleotide sequences in the sample also encode this CDR3. This rearrangement joins TRBV19 to TRBJ1-1; tentatively, D is TRBD1 (5 bases). V lost 6 bases and J lost 1, with 18 bases in between. Germline V gene data show CDR1 as LNHDA and CDR2 as SQIVND (reference sequence). The CDR3 spans 16 residues. The CDR3 loop reads CASSTRRGGENTEAFF. CDR3 coding DNA: TGTGCCAGTAGCACACGACGCGGAGGGGAGAACACTGAAGCTTTCTTT.

This clone was counted a single time. This chain's CDR3 is CASSFASTSSEQYF. CDR3 in DNA: TGTGCCAGCAGCTTCGCGTCAACTAGCAGCGAGCAGTACTTC. This chain uses TRBV5-4 with TRBJ2-7; TRBD2 is a possible D gene (6 bases). The CDR3 is 14 residues long. Deletions cut 2 bases from V and 6 bases from J, with 15 bases between. The germline V gene encodes CDR1 SGHNT and CDR2 YYREEE (reference sequence).

This clone has only one observation. This chain links TRBV5-4 with TRBJ2-7, with D perhaps TRBD1 or TRBD2 (5 bases each). In germline, CDR1 is SGHNT, CDR2 YYREEE (reference sequence). This CDR3 comprises 14 residues. Trimming stripped 3 bases from V and 4 bases from J, with 14 bases between. DNA of the CDR3: TGTGCCAGCAGCTCCGTGGGGGTGGCTTACGAGCAGTACTTC. Protein: CASSSVGVAYEQYF.

V usage is TRBV7-2 and J usage is TRBJ2-1, with D maybe TRBD2 (6 bases). The CDR3 contains 14 residues. Germline V gene data show CDR1 as SGHTA and CDR2 as FQGNSA. Trimming stripped 11 bases from V and 1 base from J, with 15 bases between. CDR3 in amino acids: CAGTLAASYNEQFF. The CDR3, as DNA: TGTGCCGGTACGTTAGCGGCTTCCTACAATGAGCAGTTCTTC.

The table lists this clone with a count of one. The chain combines TRBV4-2 with TRBJ2-3, with D perhaps TRBD1 or TRBD2 (5 bases each). CDR3 size: 15 residues. The germline gives CDR1 LGHNA, CDR2 YNFKEQ. V lost 0 bases and J lost 6, with 13 bases in between. In DNA form, the CDR3 reads TGTGCCAGCAGCCAAGAGGCGAGGGGACCGGATACGCAGTATTTT. Its protein is CASSQEARGPDTQYF.

The chain links TRBV19 to TRBJ1-2, with D perhaps TRBD1 (6 bases). This CDR3 has 14 amino acids. The V and J ends lost 8 bases and 8 bases respectively, with 21 bases between them. The germline CDR1 and CDR2 sequences are LNHDA and SQIVND (reference sequence). This chain's CDR3 is CASHREEALDGYTF. CDR3 bases: TGTGCCAGTCACAGGGAGGAGGCCTTAGACGGCTACACCTTC.

The gene calls are TRBV7-9 and TRBJ2-5; TRBD2 aligns across 9 bases. The CDR3 covers 15 residues. Losses at the gene ends were 1 base for V and 2 bases for J; bases not matched to a gene: 2. Germline-derived CDR1 and CDR2 are SEHNR and FQNEAQ (reference sequence). The CDR3 nucleotides are TGTGCCAGCAGCTTAGGACTAGCGGCTCAAGAGACCCAGTACTTC. It is translated as CASSLGLAAQETQYF. The variable domain in full, with the rest retrieved from reference TRBV7-9 and TRBJ2-5, is DTGVSQNPRHKITKRGQNVTFRCDPISEHNRLYWYRQTLGQGPEFLTYFQNEAQLEKSRLLSDRFSAERPKGSFSTLEIQRTEQGDSAMYLCASSLGLAAQETQYFGPGTRLLVL.

V gene TRBV6-6 combines with J gene TRBJ1-4, with 9 bases aligning to TRBD1. The CDR3 covers 14 residues. Germline V gene data show CDR1 as MNHNY and CDR2 as SVGAGI (reference sequence). Unmatched junction bases numbered 5, after V lost 6 bases and J lost 6 bases. The CDR3 nucleotides read TGTGCCAGCAGACCGGGACAGGGTTATGAAAAACTGTTTTTT. Translated: CASRPGQGYEKLFF.

The rearrangement links TRBV5-1 to TRBJ1-1; D gene ambiguous. Germline V gene sequence: CDR1 SGHRS, CDR2 YFSETQ. The CDR3 length is 14 residues. The V and J ends lost 4 bases and 1 base respectively, with 11 bases between them. The CDR3 loop reads CASSLDRGNTEAFF. CDR3 nucleotide sequence: TGCGCCAGCAGCCTAGACCGGGGGAACACTGAAGCTTTCTTT.

The V gene is TRBV10-3, the J gene TRBJ1-2; D gene unclear. The germline V gene encodes CDR1 ENHRY and CDR2 SYGVKD. V lost 4 bases and J 0 bases, leaving 9 bases between the germline ends. The CDR3 runs 14 residues. CDR3 DNA sequence: TGTGCCATCAGTGGGGGAACAGCTAACTATGGCTACACCTTC. This sequence encodes CAISGGTANYGYTF.

V usage is TRBV14 and J usage is TRBJ2-3; the D is unclear. In germline, CDR1 is SGHDN, CDR2 FVKESK. CDR3 length: 14 residues. V gave up 3 bases and J gave up 4 bases, with 11 bases separating them. The chain's CDR3 is CASSHRPVPDTQYF. CDR3 nucleotide sequence: TGTGCCAGCAGCCACCGCCCGGTGCCAGATACGCAGTATTTT.

This clone was recorded once. V usage is TRBV28 and J usage is TRBJ2-5; 7 positions match TRBD1. The assigned J gene may be wrong: the sequence end matches TRBJ2-7 better. CDR1 is MDHEN, CDR2 SYDVKM, per germline. CDR3 length equals 12 residues. The DNA for the CDR3 is TGTGCCAGCAAAGGGACAGTGCGCGAGCAGTACTTC. This translates into CASKGTVREQYF.